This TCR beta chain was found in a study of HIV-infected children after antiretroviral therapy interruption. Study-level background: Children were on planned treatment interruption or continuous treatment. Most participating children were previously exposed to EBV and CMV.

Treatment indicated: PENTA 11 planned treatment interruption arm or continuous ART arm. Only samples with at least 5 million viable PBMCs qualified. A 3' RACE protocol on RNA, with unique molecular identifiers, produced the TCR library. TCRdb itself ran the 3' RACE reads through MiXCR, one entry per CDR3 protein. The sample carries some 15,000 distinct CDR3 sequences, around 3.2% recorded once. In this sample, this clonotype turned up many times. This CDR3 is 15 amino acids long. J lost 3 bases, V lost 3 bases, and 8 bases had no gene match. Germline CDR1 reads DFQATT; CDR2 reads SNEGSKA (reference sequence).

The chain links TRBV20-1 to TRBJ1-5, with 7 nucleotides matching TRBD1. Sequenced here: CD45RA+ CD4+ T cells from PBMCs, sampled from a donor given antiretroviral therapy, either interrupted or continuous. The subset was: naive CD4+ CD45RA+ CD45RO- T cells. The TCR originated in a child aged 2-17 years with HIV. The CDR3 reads CSARVGQMDNQPQHF. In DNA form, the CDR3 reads TGCAGTGCTAGGGTGGGACAGATGGACAATCAGCCCCAGCATTTT.